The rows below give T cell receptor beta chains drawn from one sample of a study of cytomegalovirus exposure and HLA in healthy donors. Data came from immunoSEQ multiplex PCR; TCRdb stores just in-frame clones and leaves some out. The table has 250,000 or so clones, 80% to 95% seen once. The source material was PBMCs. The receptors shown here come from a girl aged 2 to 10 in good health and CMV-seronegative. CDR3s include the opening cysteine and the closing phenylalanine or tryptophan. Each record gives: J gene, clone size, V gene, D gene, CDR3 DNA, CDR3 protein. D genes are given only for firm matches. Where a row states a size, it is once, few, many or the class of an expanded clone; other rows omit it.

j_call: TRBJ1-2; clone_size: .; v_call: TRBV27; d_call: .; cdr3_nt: TGTGCCAGCAGTAGGGGTCAGGTCGGGCAGTATGGCTACACCTTC; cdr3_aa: CASSRGQVGQYGYTF
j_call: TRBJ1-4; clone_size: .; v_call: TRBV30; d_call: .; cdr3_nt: TGTGCCTGGACCCTAAACAGGAATGAAAAACTGTTTTTT; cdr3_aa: CAWTLNRNEKLFF
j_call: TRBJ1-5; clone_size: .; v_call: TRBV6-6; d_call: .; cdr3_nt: TGTGCCAGCAGTTACTCGAGACAGGTTAGCAATCAGCCCCAGCATTTT; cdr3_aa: CASSYSRQVSNQPQHF
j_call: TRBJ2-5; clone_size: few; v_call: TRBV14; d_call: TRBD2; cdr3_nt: TGTGCCAGCAGCCAAGGACTAGCGGCTCAAGAGACCCAGTACTTC; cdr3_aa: CASSQGLAAQETQYF
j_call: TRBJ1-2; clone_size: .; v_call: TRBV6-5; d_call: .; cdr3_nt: TGTGCCAGCACCCCAGGCGGTTTACGGGAGCATGGCTACACCTTC; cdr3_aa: CASTPGGLREHGYTF
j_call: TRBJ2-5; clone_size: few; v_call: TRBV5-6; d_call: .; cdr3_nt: TGTGCCAGCAGCTTGTCGGCAGGGGGAGGAGAGACCCAGTACTTC; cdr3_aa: CASSLSAGGGETQYF
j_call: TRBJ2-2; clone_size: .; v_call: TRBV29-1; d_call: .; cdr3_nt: TGCAGCGTTGCCGGAGCGAGCACCGGGGAGCTGTTTTTT; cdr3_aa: CSVAGASTGELFF
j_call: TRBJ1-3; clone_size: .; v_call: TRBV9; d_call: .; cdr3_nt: TGTGCCAGCAGCGCTCCACAGGGAACCTCTGGAAACACCATATATTTT; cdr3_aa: CASSAPQGTSGNTIYF
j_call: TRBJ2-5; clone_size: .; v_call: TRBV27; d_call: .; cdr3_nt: TGTGCCAGCAGTTTATCGAGGGTGGAGAGCCAGTACTTC; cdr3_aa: CASSLSRVESQYF
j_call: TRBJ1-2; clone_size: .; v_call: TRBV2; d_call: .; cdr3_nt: TGTGCCAGCGAGGCAACTCCTAACTATGGCTACACCTTC; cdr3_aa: CASEATPNYGYTF
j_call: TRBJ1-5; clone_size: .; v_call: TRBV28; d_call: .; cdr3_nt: TGTGCCAGCAGTTTCCAACATAGCAATCAGCCCCAGCATTTT; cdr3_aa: CASSFQHSNQPQHF
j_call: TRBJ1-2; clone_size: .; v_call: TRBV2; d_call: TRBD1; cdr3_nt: TGTGCCAGCAGTGTAATCCCGACAGGGTGGTATGGCTACACCTTC; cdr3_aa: CASSVIPTGWYGYTF
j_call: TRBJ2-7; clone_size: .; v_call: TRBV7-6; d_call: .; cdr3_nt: TGTGCCAGCAGCTTGGAGAGTTCCTACGAGCAGTACTTC; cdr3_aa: CASSLESSYEQYF
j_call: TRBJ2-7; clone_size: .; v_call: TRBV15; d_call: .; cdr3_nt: TGTGCCACCTCAGGGAGGAGCTCCTACGAGCAGTACTTC; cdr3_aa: CATSGRSSYEQYF
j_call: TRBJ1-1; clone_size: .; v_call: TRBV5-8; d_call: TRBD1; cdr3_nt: TGTGCCAGCAGCTTCCGGGACAGGGGGGTGAACACTGAAGCTTTCTTT; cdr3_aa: CASSFRDRGVNTEAFF
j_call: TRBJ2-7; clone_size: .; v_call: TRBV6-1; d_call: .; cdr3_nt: TGTGCCAGCAGTGAATCTATTCTTTTGGGGGGGCCCTCCTACGAGCAGTACTTC; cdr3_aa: CASSESILLGGPSYEQYF
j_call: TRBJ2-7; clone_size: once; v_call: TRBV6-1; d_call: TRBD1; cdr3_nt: TGTGCCAGCAGTGAATGGGGACAGGGGGGCACCTACGAGCAGTACTTC; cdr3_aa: CASSEWGQGGTYEQYF
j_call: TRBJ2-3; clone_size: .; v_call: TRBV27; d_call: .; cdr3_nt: TGTGCCAGCAGTGTCGCTCCGAAACTACTCGTGGATACGCAGTATTTT; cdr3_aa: CASSVAPKLLVDTQYF
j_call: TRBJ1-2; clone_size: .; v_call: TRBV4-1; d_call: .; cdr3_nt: TGCGCCAGCAGCCAACCCTCCCGCTATGGCTACACCTTC; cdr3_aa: CASSQPSRYGYTF
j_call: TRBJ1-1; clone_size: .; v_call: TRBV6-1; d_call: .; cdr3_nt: TGTGCCAGCAGTGAAGTCGACTACGATGAAGCTTTCTTT; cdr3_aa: CASSEVDYDEAFF
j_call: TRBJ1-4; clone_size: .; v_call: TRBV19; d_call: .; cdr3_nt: TGTGCCAGTAGTATAGAAGGGGTTAATGAAAAACTGTTTTTT; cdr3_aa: CASSIEGVNEKLFF
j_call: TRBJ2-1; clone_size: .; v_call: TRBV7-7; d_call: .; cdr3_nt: TGTGCCAGCAGCTTAGCGGCGGGTCCTGACAATGAGCAGTTCTTC; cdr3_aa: CASSLAAGPDNEQFF
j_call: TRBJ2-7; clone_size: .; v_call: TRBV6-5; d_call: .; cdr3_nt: TGTGCCAGCAGTTACACTAGGCTTGGCTACGAGCAGTACTTC; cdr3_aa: CASSYTRLGYEQYF
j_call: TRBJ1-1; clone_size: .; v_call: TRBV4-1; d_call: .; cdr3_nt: TGCGCCAGCAGCCAACCGGACATCTCCGATGAAGCTTTCTTT; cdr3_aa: CASSQPDISDEAFF
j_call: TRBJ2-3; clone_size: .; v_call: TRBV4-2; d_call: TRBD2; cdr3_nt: TGTGCCAGCAGCCAAGAGTCCGGACTAGCGGGAGCTAGCACAGATACGCAGTATTTT; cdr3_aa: CASSQESGLAGASTDTQYF
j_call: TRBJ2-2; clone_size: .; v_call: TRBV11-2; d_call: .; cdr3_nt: TGTGCCAGCAGCTTGACGGGGAACACCGGGGAGCTGTTTTTT; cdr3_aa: CASSLTGNTGELFF
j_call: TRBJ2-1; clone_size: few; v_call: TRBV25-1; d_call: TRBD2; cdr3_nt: TGCTCAAGCGGGAAGGGCGAGGACTACAATGAGCAGTTCTTC; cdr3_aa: CSSGKGEDYNEQFF
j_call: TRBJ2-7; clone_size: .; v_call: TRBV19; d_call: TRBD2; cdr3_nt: TGTGCCAGTAGCGGTAGCGGGGGGGCGCCCGAGCAGTACTTC; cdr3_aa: CASSGSGGAPEQYF
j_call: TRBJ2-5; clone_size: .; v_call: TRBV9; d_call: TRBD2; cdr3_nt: TGTGCCAGCAGCGTAGGATTAGGCGGCGGCGGGGGGGTTGAAGAGACCCAGTACTTC; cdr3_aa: CASSVGLGGGGGVEETQYF
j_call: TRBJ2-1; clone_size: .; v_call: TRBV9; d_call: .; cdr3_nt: TGTGCCAGCAGCGTGGACGCCGAAAATGAGGGAAGAGGTGGCTCCTACAATGAGCAGTTCTTC; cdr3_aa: CASSVDAENEGRGGSYNEQFF
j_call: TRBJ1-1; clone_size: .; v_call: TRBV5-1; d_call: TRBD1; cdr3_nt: TGCGCCAGCAGCTTGGTGGGGGGACAGCTTGAAGCTTTCTTT; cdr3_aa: CASSLVGGQLEAFF
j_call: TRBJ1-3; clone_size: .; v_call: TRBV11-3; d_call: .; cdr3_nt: TGTGCCAGCAGCTTATTACGGAGTCTCTCTGGAAACACCATATATTTT; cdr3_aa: CASSLLRSLSGNTIYF
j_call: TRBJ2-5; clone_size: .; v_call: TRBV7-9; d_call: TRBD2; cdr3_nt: TGTGCCAGCAGCCTAGCGGCTTCCCCGGGAGAGACCCAGTACTTC; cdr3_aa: CASSLAASPGETQYF
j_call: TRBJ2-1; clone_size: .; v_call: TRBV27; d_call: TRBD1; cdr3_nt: TGTGCCAGCAGTTTAAGGCCGGGACAGGGATACAATGAGCAGTTCTTC; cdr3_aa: CASSLRPGQGYNEQFF
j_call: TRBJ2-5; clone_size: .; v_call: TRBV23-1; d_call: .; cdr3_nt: TGCGCCAGCAGTCACGGAGAGACCCAGTACTTC; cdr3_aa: CASSHGETQYF
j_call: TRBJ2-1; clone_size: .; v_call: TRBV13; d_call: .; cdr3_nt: TGTGCCAGCAGCTTGCCCTTGGTAGGGGGTGAGCAGTTCTTC; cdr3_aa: CASSLPLVGGEQFF
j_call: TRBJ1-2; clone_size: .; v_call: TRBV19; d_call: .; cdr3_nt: TGTGCCAGTATGTCTGCGGGAGTAGCTAACTATGGCTACACCTTC; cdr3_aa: CASMSAGVANYGYTF
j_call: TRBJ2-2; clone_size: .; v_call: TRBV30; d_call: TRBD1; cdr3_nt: TGTGCCTGGAGCGGGACAGCGAACACCGGGGAGCTGTTTTTT; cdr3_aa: CAWSGTANTGELFF
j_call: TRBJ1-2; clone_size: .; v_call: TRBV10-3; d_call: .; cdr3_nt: TGTGCCATCAAGGGCTTCAGGGACTATGGCTACACCTTC; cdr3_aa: CAIKGFRDYGYTF
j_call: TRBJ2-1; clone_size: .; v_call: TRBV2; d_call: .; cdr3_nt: TGTGCCAGCAGTGACGGTCGGGGGCAGTTCTTC; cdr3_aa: CASSDGRGQFF
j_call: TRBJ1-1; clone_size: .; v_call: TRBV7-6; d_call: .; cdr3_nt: TGTGCCAGCAGCTCCACGGCGGGGGAGGAAGCTTTCTTT; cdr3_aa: CASSSTAGEEAFF
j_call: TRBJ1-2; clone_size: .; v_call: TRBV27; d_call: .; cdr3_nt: TGTGCCAGCAGTTTATCGGCCGGGAACTATGGCTACACCTTC; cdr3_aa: CASSLSAGNYGYTF
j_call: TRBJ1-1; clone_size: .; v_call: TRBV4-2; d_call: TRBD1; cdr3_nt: TGTGCCAGCACACCCCACCGGGACAGGGGTGGAACTGAAGCTTTCTTT; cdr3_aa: CASTPHRDRGGTEAFF
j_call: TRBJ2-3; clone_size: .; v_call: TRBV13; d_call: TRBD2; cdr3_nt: TGTGCCAGCAGCTCGGGACTAGCGGGAGGGCGGCTCACAAGCACAGATACGCAGTATTTT; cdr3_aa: CASSSGLAGGRLTSTDTQYF
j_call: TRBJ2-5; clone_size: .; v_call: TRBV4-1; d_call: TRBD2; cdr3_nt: TGCGCCAGCAGCCAAGATCCAGCGGGGGAGGAGACCCAGTACTTC; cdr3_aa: CASSQDPAGEETQYF
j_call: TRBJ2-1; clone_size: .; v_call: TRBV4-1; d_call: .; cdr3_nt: TGCGCCAGCAGCCAAGACGCCGGGGTTCCGGGGAATGAGCAGTTCTTC; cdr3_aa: CASSQDAGVPGNEQFF